The rows below give T cell receptor beta chains drawn from one sample of a study of T cells in Graves' hyperthyroidism and ophthalmopathy. TCRdb re-called the multiplex PCR reads with MiXCR, one entry per CDR3 protein. The table includes 600,000 or so distinct CDR3 sequences, 12% to 15% detected once. Sequencing was done on a sample of blood. These receptors all stem from a woman aged 18-29 years with Graves' ophthalmopathy. Both conserved end residues are part of each CDR3. A D gene is named only where the DNA matches it firmly. The size entry is marked missing in some rows and otherwise reads once, few, many or a size class.

V gene: TRBV28; D gene: .; J gene: TRBJ2-7; clone size: many; CDR3 DNA: TGTGCCAGCAGTCTCATTTCGGACAGTTCGATTTACTTC; CDR3 protein: CASSLISDSSIYF
V gene: TRBV20-1; D gene: TRBD2; J gene: TRBJ2-1; clone size: many; CDR3 DNA: TGCAGTGCTAGAGATCTCGGGACTAGCGGCCTTTACAATGAGCAGTTCTTC; CDR3 protein: CSARDLGTSGLYNEQFF
V gene: TRBV7-2; D gene: .; J gene: TRBJ1-2; clone size: many; CDR3 DNA: TGTGCCAGCAGCCCGACGAGCTATGGCTACACCTTC; CDR3 protein: CASSPTSYGYTF
V gene: TRBV28; D gene: .; J gene: TRBJ2-2; clone size: many; CDR3 DNA: TGTGCCAGCAGTTTGCGAGACTACAACACCGGGGAGCTGTTTTTT; CDR3 protein: CASSLRDYNTGELFF
V gene: TRBV7-8; D gene: .; J gene: TRBJ2-1; clone size: many; CDR3 DNA: TGTGCCAGCAGCTTAGTCCGGACACAACGGAATGAGCAGTTCTTC; CDR3 protein: CASSLVRTQRNEQFF
V gene: TRBV15; D gene: TRBD1; J gene: TRBJ2-3; clone size: many; CDR3 DNA: TGTGCCACCGATAGACAGGGATACCGCACAGATACGCAGTATTTT; CDR3 protein: CATDRQGYRTDTQYF
V gene: TRBV20-1; D gene: TRBD2; J gene: TRBJ2-3; clone size: many; CDR3 DNA: TGCAGTGCTAGGGGACTAGCGGGAGATTCAGATACGCAGTATTTT; CDR3 protein: CSARGLAGDSDTQYF
V gene: TRBV20-1; D gene: .; J gene: TRBJ1-6; clone size: .; CDR3 DNA: TGCAGTGCTAGAGATGTATCGGAGCGGGGGTCGGTTAATTCACCCCTCCACTTT; CDR3 protein: CSARDVSERGSVNSPLHF
V gene: TRBV12-3/TRBV12-4; D gene: TRBD1; J gene: TRBJ2-5; clone size: many; CDR3 DNA: TGTGCCAGCAGTTCTACAGGGGTTCAAGAGACCCAGTACTTC; CDR3 protein: CASSSTGVQETQYF
V gene: TRBV12-3/TRBV12-4; D gene: TRBD2; J gene: TRBJ2-3; clone size: many; CDR3 DNA: TGTGCCAGCAGTCCGCCGGAGGGAGGGGCTGATACGCAGTATTTT; CDR3 protein: CASSPPEGGADTQYF
V gene: TRBV6-1; D gene: .; J gene: TRBJ2-3; clone size: .; CDR3 DNA: TGTGCCAGCAGTGAAATCGTCGGTCGCACAGATACGCAGTATTTT; CDR3 protein: CASSEIVGRTDTQYF
V gene: TRBV6-2/TRBV6-3; D gene: TRBD2; J gene: TRBJ2-1; clone size: many; CDR3 DNA: TGTGCCAGCAGCGAGCCGGGACTAGAGGTTGAGCAGTTCTTC; CDR3 protein: CASSEPGLEVEQFF
V gene: TRBV29-1; D gene: .; J gene: TRBJ2-5; clone size: .; CDR3 DNA: TGCAGCGTAGACCCCTCTACAGGGATAGAGACCCAGTACTTC; CDR3 protein: CSVDPSTGIETQYF
V gene: TRBV7-2; D gene: .; J gene: TRBJ1-6; clone size: .; CDR3 DNA: TGTGCCAGCAGCCCTACACGGGGGTATAATTCACCCCTCCACTTT; CDR3 protein: CASSPTRGYNSPLHF
V gene: TRBV7-8; D gene: .; J gene: TRBJ1-2; clone size: many; CDR3 DNA: TGTGCCAGCAGCTTAGGCGGGCAGGGGAACTATGGCTACACCTTC; CDR3 protein: CASSLGGQGNYGYTF
V gene: TRBV7-9; D gene: .; J gene: TRBJ2-5; clone size: .; CDR3 DNA: TGTGCCAGCAGCTTAGACTCCCAAGTCGGAACCCAGTACTTC; CDR3 protein: CASSLDSQVGTQYF
V gene: TRBV28; D gene: TRBD2; J gene: TRBJ2-2; clone size: many; CDR3 DNA: TGTGCCAGCAGTTCTCCCGGGGAGGGGTCCGGGGAGCTGTTTTTT; CDR3 protein: CASSSPGEGSGELFF
V gene: TRBV7-2; D gene: TRBD2; J gene: TRBJ2-1; clone size: .; CDR3 DNA: TGTACCAGCAGCTCGCGGACTAGCGGGAGGGCCATTATGGCCAATGAGCAGTTCTTC; CDR3 protein: CTSSSRTSGRAIMANEQFF
V gene: TRBV24-1; D gene: TRBD1; J gene: TRBJ1-5; clone size: many; CDR3 DNA: TGTGCCACCAGTGATGAAACGACAGGGGCAGGCCAGCCCCAGCATTTT; CDR3 protein: CATSDETTGAGQPQHF
V gene: TRBV5-5; D gene: .; J gene: TRBJ2-1; clone size: many; CDR3 DNA: TGTGCCAGCAGCTTGGAAGTTAGACCGTACAATGAGCAGTTCTTC; CDR3 protein: CASSLEVRPYNEQFF
V gene: TRBV20-1; D gene: .; J gene: TRBJ2-1; clone size: many; CDR3 DNA: TGCAGTGCTACTAGCAGCTCCTACAATGAGCAGTTCTTC; CDR3 protein: CSATSSSYNEQFF
V gene: TRBV7-9; D gene: .; J gene: TRBJ2-3; clone size: many; CDR3 DNA: TGTGCCAGCAGCGCATCTAGAGGCACAGATACGCAGTATTTT; CDR3 protein: CASSASRGTDTQYF
V gene: TRBV14; D gene: .; J gene: TRBJ2-3; clone size: many; CDR3 DNA: TGTGCCAGCAGCCAAGACCAGCAGCTAAGCACAGATACGCAGTATTTT; CDR3 protein: CASSQDQQLSTDTQYF
V gene: TRBV4-2; D gene: .; J gene: TRBJ1-1; clone size: many; CDR3 DNA: TGTGCCAGCAGCCAAGGCGCAGGGTTAACAACTGAAGCTTTCTTT; CDR3 protein: CASSQGAGLTTEAFF
V gene: TRBV11-3; D gene: TRBD1; J gene: TRBJ2-5; clone size: many; CDR3 DNA: TGTGCCAGCAGCTCGGGACAGGGGAGCGAGACCCAGTACTTC; CDR3 protein: CASSSGQGSETQYF
V gene: TRBV20-1; D gene: TRBD2; J gene: TRBJ2-4; clone size: once; CDR3 DNA: TGCAGTGCTAGAGCGGGGATGGGGGGGGGGGCCAAAAACATTCAGTACTTC; CDR3 protein: CSARAGMGGGAKNIQYF